These 27 T cell receptor beta chains were sequenced from one sample in a study of response to subunit inactivated influenza vaccine. TCRdb re-called the RT-PCR reads through MiXCR, storing one row per CDR3 protein. Of 500,000 or so distinct CDR3 sequences in the sample, 9.5% to 13% were seen once. The sequencing used PBMCs from blood, collected 40 to 50 days after vaccination. The receptors shown here come from a man in his fifties who received an inactivated influenza vaccine.

The chain recombines TRBV7-2 with TRBJ2-3; D is perhaps TRBD2 (7 bases). The CDR3 has 14 residues. V gave up 5 bases and J gave up 9 bases, with 18 bases separating them. CDR1 is SGHTA, CDR2 FQGNSA, per germline. This CDR3 reads CASSPDRGGDTQYF. Here the CDR3 DNA reads TGTGCCAGCAGCCCTGATAGAGGGGGGGACACGCAGTATTTT.

This clonotype has a count of ten or more. The chain uses TRBV20-1 and TRBJ1-5, with D uncertain. This CDR3 comprises 15 residues. Trimming removed 0 bases at V and 3 bases at J, with 12 bases between. Germline CDR1 reads DFQATT; CDR2 reads SNEGSKA (reference sequence). CDR3: CSARDRGRPNQPQHF. The CDR3 DNA reads TGCAGTGCTAGAGATCGAGGCAGACCCAATCAGCCCCAGCATTTT.

This clonotype was observed at least ten times. The chain uses TRBV20-1 and TRBJ2-1; the match to TRBD2 covers 11 bases. V lost 8 bases and J lost 8; bases outside the gene matches: 8. The CDR3 length is 13 residues. Germline V lookup: CDR1 DFQATT, CDR2 SNEGSKA (reference sequence). The CDR3 DNA follows: TGCAGTCATAGCGGGGGGGCTCGGCATGAGCAGTTCTTC. The encoded protein is CSHSGGARHEQFF.

The genes are TRBV4-2 and TRBJ2-2; D call uncertain. V lost 0 bases and J lost 7, with 12 bases in between. Germline CDR1 LGHNA, CDR2 YNFKEQ. The CDR3 covers 15 residues. As DNA, the CDR3 is TGTGCCAGCAGCCAAGATAAACGGGCGGACGGGGAGCTGTTTTTT. It encodes CASSQDKRADGELFF.

This clonotype has a handful of counts. The gene calls are TRBV18 and TRBJ2-1, with D unresolved. The V end lost 3 bases, the J end lost 1 base, and 10 bases lay between the germline ends. CDR1 is KGHSH and CDR2 is LQKENI in the germline V gene. This CDR3 region has 15 residues. The CDR3 DNA reads TGTGCCAGCTCACCGTCCGCCATGTCCTACAATGAGCAGTTCTTC. Its translation: CASSPSAMSYNEQFF. Looking up the rest from reference TRBV18 and TRBJ2-1 gives the full variable domain: NAGVMQNPRHLVRRRGQEARLRCSPMKGHSHVYWYRQLPEEGLKFMVYLQKENIIDESGMPKERFSAEFPKEGPSILRIQQVVRGDSAAYFCASSPSAMSYNEQFFGPGTRLTVL.

Ten or more counts support this clonotype. The rearrangement joins TRBV20-1 to TRBJ1-1; maybe TRBD1 (5 bases). Trimming removed 7 bases at V and 1 base at J, with 19 bases between. Germline assignment: CDR1 DFQATT and CDR2 SNEGSKA (reference sequence). The CDR3 runs 15 residues. This chain's CDR3 is CSVQTAITSNTEAFF. CDR3 coding DNA: TGCAGTGTCCAGACAGCCATTACATCGAACACTGAAGCTTTCTTT.

V and J are TRBV9 and TRBJ2-2; 13 bases agree with TRBD2. The germline V gene has CDR1 SGDLS and CDR2 YYNGEE. The CDR3 spans 17 residues. The V segment lost 0 bases and the J segment 4 bases; nucleotides outside the gene matches: 3. CDR3 sequence (DNA): TGTGCCAGCAGCGTAGTGGGACTAGCGGGAATCACCGGGGAGCTGTTTTTT. This translates into CASSVVGLAGITGELFF. The whole variable domain, remainder taken from reference TRBV9 and TRBJ2-2, is DSGVTQTPKHLITATGQRVTLRCSPRSGDLSVYWYQQSLDQGLQFLIQYYNGEERAKGNILERFSAQQFPDLHSELNLSSLELGDSALYFCASSVVGLAGITGELFFGEGSRLTVL.

The CDR3 sequence: CSALGPGQGPTEAFF. The CDR3, as DNA: TGCAGTGCCCTGGGGCCGGGGCAGGGCCCGACTGAAGCTTTCTTT. The chain is built from TRBV20-1 and TRBJ1-1; D is perhaps TRBD1 (5 bases). The CDR3 consists of 15 residues. V was clipped by 6 bases and J by 5 bases, with 22 bases between them. Germline loops: CDR1 DFQATT, CDR2 SNEGSKA (reference sequence).

This clonotype was seen more than once but under ten times. V and J are TRBV6-5 and TRBJ1-5; TRBD1 matches at 11 bases. V dropped 4 bases and J dropped 7; count of bases not matched to a gene: 6. CDR1 is MNHEY, CDR2 SVGAGI, per germline. The CDR3 runs 15 residues. Here the CDR3 DNA reads TGTGCCAGCAGTTCCTCCGGGACAGGGGGGCAGCCCCAGCATTTT. It specifies CASSSSGTGGQPQHF.

This clonotype showed up just once. CDR3 bases: TGTGCCAGCAGCCAAGCCTCTAGCGGGAGGGAGTTCTTC. Translating it yields CASSQASSGREFF. This chain connects TRBV14 to TRBJ2-1, with 12 nucleotides matching TRBD2. Germline V lookup: CDR1 SGHDN, CDR2 FVKESK. This CDR3 contains 13 residues. The junction had 3 bases not matched to a gene; V was cut back by 1 base and J by 14 bases.

The sample holds a few counts of this clonotype. CDR3 residues: CASTLTGVLDTQYF. DNA for the CDR3: TGTGCCAGCACCCTAACAGGGGTATTAGATACGCAGTATTTT. This chain links TRBV12-3 or TRBV12-4 with TRBJ2-3, with 7 bases fitting TRBD1. The length of the CDR3 is 14 residues. Unmatched junction bases numbered 9, after V lost 7 bases and J lost 5 bases.

In its sample, this clonotype was seen a few times. CDR3 bases: TGTGCCAGCAGCTTAGTTGCCGGCGGAAGGGTGAACACCGGGGAGCTGTTTTTT. It translates to CASSLVAGGRVNTGELFF. The chain is built from TRBV11-2 and TRBJ2-2; no definite D call. Germline assignment: CDR1 SGHAT and CDR2 FQNNGV. Trimming took 1 base from V and 1 from J, leaving 16 bases between them. The CDR3 is 18 residues long.

This clonotype was seen repeatedly, ten times or more. The rearrangement links TRBV5-1 to TRBJ2-7, with TRBD1 as a possible D gene (5 bases). CDR3 length: 14 amino acids. V lost 0 bases and J 0 bases, leaving 7 bases between the germline ends. Germline-derived CDR1 and CDR2 are SGHRS and YFSETQ. CDR3 residues: CASSLVGLSYEQYF. CDR3 nucleotides: TGCGCCAGCAGCTTGGTGGGGCTCTCCTACGAGCAGTACTTC.

V and J are TRBV4-3 and TRBJ2-1, with D tentatively TRBD2 (5 bases). From germline, CDR1 is LGHNA and CDR2 YSLEER. V was trimmed by 3 bases and J by 8 bases, leaving 14 bases between them. This CDR3 comprises 14 residues. The CDR3, as DNA: TGCGCCAGCAGCCACACCCTAGCTGTCTATGAGCAGTTCTTC. This gives the protein CASSHTLAVYEQFF.

This chain links TRBV12-3 or TRBV12-4 with TRBJ2-5, with 11 bases identical to TRBD1. Trimming removed 6 bases from V and 3 bases from J; junction bases left unmatched: 6. The CDR3 is 15 amino acids. The chain's CDR3 is CASSRGTGGKETQYF. CDR3 nucleotides: TGTGCCAGCAGCCGCGGGACAGGGGGGAAAGAGACCCAGTACTTC.

This clonotype occurred a few times. The chain joins TRBV12-3 or TRBV12-4 to TRBJ2-7; 8 bases match TRBD2. The V segment lost 6 bases and the J segment 3 bases; nucleotides outside the gene matches: 7. The CDR3 runs 14 residues. CDR3 bases: TGTGCCAGCAGGGGCACGGGAGGGGACTACGAGCAGTACTTC. Translating gives CASRGTGGDYEQYF.

The chain is built from TRBV6-1 and TRBJ2-2, with a weak D call TRBD2 (6 bases). This CDR3 region has 14 residues. CDR1 MNHNS and CDR2 SASEGT come from the germline V gene. The V end was cut by 6 bases, the J end by 11 bases, with 19 bases between. In DNA, the CDR3 is TGTGCCAGCAGGGGACGCCTACTAGCCCCAGAGCTGTTTTTT. Translating it yields CASRGRLLAPELFF.

The rearrangement joins TRBV5-1 to TRBJ2-5, with 8 bases that match TRBD2. The CDR3 is 15 residues long. V dropped 1 base and J dropped 5; count of bases not matched to a gene: 7. Germline CDR1 and CDR2: SGHRS and YFSETQ. CDR3 bases: TGCGCCAGCAGCTTGCAGTCGGGGGGGCCGGAGACCCAGTACTTC. Protein: CASSLQSGGPETQYF.

This clonotype was recorded many times. V usage is TRBV6-1 and J usage is TRBJ2-3, with D possibly being TRBD1 (6 bases). The germline CDR1 and CDR2 sequences are MNHNS and SASEGT. CDR3 size: 15 residues. V lost 6 bases, J lost 0 bases, and 13 bases lay in between. The DNA of the CDR3 is TGTGCCAGCAGCTCGGACAGAATAAGCACAGATACGCAGTATTTT. Residues: CASSSDRISTDTQYF.

This clonotype was recorded many times. The V gene is TRBV20-1, the J gene TRBJ2-7; TRBD2 agrees at 9 bases. J lost 5 bases, V lost 1 base, and 6 bases had no gene match. CDR3 length equals 14 residues. Germline CDR1 is DFQATT and CDR2 is SNEGSKA (reference sequence). The CDR3 coding sequence is TGCAGTGCTAGAGTCGCGGGAGGGAGGAACGAGCAGTACTTC. Its protein is CSARVAGGRNEQYF.

This clonotype has only a few counts. The chain couples TRBV7-9 to TRBJ2-5; 10 nucleotides align to TRBD1. V shed 5 bases, J shed 2 bases, and the junction held 5 bases outside the gene matches. CDR3 length: 15 amino acids. CDR1 is SEHNR and CDR2 is FQNEAQ in the germline V gene (reference sequence). In DNA form, the CDR3 reads TGTGCCAGCAGCAAGGACAGGGGGTTACAAGAGACCCAGTACTTC. Its protein is CASSKDRGLQETQYF.

J is TRBJ2-1 and V is TRBV11-3, with D tentatively TRBD1 or TRBD2 (6 bases each). Trimming took off 5 bases at V and 6 bases at J, with 20 bases between the two ends. Looked up from germline, CDR1 is SGHNT and CDR2 is YENEEA. There are 16 residues in the CDR3. The CDR3 is CASSDVKGGSPNEQFF. Here the CDR3 DNA reads TGTGCCAGCAGCGATGTTAAGGGGGGTTCCCCCAATGAGCAGTTCTTC.

The chain combines TRBV12-3 or TRBV12-4 with TRBJ2-1; D is possibly TRBD2 (5 bases). V lost 6 bases to trimming and J lost 13 bases, with 19 bases between them. This CDR3 spans 13 amino acids. The CDR3 coding sequence is TGTGCCAGCAGCGGAGGCCGCGGTGAGCCACAGTTCTTC. Translation gives CASSGGRGEPQFF.

Ten or more counts support this clonotype. The chain carries TRBV12-3 or TRBV12-4 and TRBJ1-6, with 11 bases aligning to TRBD1. The V segment lost 6 bases and the J segment 2 bases; nucleotides outside the gene matches: 3. The CDR3 extends over 16 amino acids. The CDR3: CASRRDRGTYNSPLHF. Here the CDR3 DNA reads TGTGCCAGCAGAAGGGACAGGGGGACCTATAATTCACCCCTCCACTTT.

The CDR3 here is CSARDPAGVTYEQYF. CDR3 sequence (DNA): TGCAGTGCTAGAGATCCCGCGGGGGTCACCTACGAGCAGTACTTC. The chain links TRBV20-1 to TRBJ2-7; 7 nucleotides match TRBD2. Germline V CDR1 and CDR2: DFQATT, SNEGSKA (reference sequence). The V gene end was trimmed by 0 bases and the J gene end by 2 bases; junction bases not matched to a gene: 7. This CDR3 region has 15 residues.

The sample holds a few counts of this clonotype. The CDR3 region is CSATDRAAPLSGNTIYF. The CDR3 region has the DNA TGCAGTGCTACCGACAGAGCGGCCCCACTCTCTGGAAACACCATATATTTT. The chain uses TRBV20-1 and TRBJ1-3; possible D gene TRBD1, 5 bases. Germline V lookup: CDR1 DFQATT, CDR2 SNEGSKA (reference sequence). V lost 4 bases to trimming and J lost 0 bases, with 19 bases between them. CDR3 length equals 17 residues.

This rearrangement joins TRBV7-2 to TRBJ2-3; the match to TRBD1 covers 9 bases. The CDR3 is 14 residues long. Looked up from germline, CDR1 is SGHTA and CDR2 is FQGNSA. J gave up 7 bases and V 4 bases, and 6 bases lay outside the gene matches. CDR3 loop: CASSSGQGTYTQYF. CDR3 in DNA: TGTGCCAGCAGCTCGGGACAGGGTACCTATACGCAGTATTTT. Full variable domain (missing parts from reference TRBV7-2 and TRBJ2-3): GAGVSQSPSNKVTEKGKDVELRCDPISGHTALYWYRQSLGQGLEFLIYFQGNSAPDKSGLPSDRFSAERTGGSVSTLTIQRTQQEDSAVYLCASSSGQGTYTQYFGPGTRLTVL.